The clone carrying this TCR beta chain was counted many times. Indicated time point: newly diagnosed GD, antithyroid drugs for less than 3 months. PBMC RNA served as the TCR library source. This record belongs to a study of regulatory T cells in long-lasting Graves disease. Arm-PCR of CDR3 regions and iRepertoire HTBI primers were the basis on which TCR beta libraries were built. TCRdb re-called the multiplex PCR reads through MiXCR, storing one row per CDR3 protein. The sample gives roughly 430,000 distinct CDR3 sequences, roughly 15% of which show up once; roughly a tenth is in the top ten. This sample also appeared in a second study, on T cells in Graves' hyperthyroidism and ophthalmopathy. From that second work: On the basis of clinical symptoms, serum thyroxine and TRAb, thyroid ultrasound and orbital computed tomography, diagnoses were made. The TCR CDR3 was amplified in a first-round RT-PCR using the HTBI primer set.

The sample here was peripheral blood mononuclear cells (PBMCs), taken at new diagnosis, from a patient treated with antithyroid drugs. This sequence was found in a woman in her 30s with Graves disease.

The CDR3 DNA is TGCAGTGCTATAGGGGGACAGGGTTGGGTCACCGGGGAGCTGTTTTTT. It specifies CSAIGGQGWVTGELFF. This rearrangement joins TRBV20-1 to TRBJ2-2; 9 bases line up with TRBD1. Germline trimming cut 4 bases from V and 4 bases from J; bases unmatched to any gene: 10. The CDR3 runs 16 residues. Germline lookup yields CDR1 DFQATT and CDR2 SNEGSKA (reference sequence).